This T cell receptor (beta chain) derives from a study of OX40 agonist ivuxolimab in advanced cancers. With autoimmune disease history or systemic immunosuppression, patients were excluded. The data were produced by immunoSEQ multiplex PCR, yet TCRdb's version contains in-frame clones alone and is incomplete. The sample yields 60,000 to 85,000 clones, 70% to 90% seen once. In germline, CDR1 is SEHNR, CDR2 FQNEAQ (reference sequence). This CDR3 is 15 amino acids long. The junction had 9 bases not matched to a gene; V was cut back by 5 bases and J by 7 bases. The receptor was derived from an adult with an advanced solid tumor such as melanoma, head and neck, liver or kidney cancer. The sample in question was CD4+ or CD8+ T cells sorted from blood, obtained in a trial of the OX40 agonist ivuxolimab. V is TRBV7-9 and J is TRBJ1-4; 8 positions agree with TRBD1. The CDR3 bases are TGTGCCAGCAGCCCTGGACAGGGAAAGGGTGAAAAACTGTTTTTT. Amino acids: CASSPGQGKGEKLFF.